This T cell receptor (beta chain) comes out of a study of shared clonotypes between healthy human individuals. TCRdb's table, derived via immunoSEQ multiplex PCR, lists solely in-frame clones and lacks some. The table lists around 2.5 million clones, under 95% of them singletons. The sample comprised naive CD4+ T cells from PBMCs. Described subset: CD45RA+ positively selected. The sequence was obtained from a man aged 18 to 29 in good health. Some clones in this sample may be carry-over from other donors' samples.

The CDR3 loop reads CASSLGRARGDTQYF. The CDR3 bases are TGTGCCAGCAGCTTAGGGAGGGCCAGGGGGGATACGCAGTATTTT. The chain uses TRBV7-3 and TRBJ2-3; D may be TRBD1 or TRBD2 (7 bases each). The CDR3 contains 15 residues. Trimming removed 2 bases from V and 6 bases from J, with 15 bases in between. Germline assignment: CDR1 SGHTA and CDR2 FQGTGA.